This TCR beta chain was captured by sequencing in a study of blood T cells in healthy people across ages. On this clonotype: Its matching antigen is unknown.

Next came a second PCR, run for about 7 to 12 cycles, which used a sample-barcoded 5' primer along with a J-beta primer mix. Template switching added a 12-random-nucleotide identifier to every cDNA molecule. All samples gave at least 2.5 million CDR3-containing paired-end reads. MiXCR, applied by TCRdb to the 5' RACE reads, yields one record per CDR3 protein. The repertoire holds around 800,000 distinct CDR3 sequences, with 60% to 80% as singletons. General study points: In older individuals, TCR beta diversity per million T cells was lower, falling roughly linearly with age.

The TCR was taken from a young man in good health. The specimen sequenced was blood.

As DNA, the CDR3 is TGTGCCAGCAGCTCTCCATTTCTAGCGGGACTGGAGACCCAGTACTTC. As protein: CASSSPFLAGLETQYF. The chain uses TRBV7-9 and TRBJ2-7; the match to TRBD2 covers 9 bases. The DNA end is a closer match to TRBJ2-5, so the J assignment may be wrong. Germline V gene data show CDR1 as SEHNR and CDR2 as FQNEAQ (reference sequence). CDR3 length: 16 residues.